This TCR beta chain was identified in a study of early T cells in non-severe SARS-CoV-2 infection. MiXCR was run by TCRdb on the 5' RACE reads, yielding one entry per CDR3 protein. This table has about 69,000 distinct CDR3 sequences, approximately 4.5% appearing once. This clonotype occurred many times. Germline CDR1 is SGHRS and CDR2 is YFSETQ. The CDR3 is 15 amino acids. J gave up 6 bases and V 0 bases, and 6 bases lay outside the gene matches. The sequences come from whole blood, collected at baseline. V usage is TRBV5-1 and J usage is TRBJ1-5; 7 bases are shared with TRBD1. The clonotype comes from an adult who was a healthcare worker with PCR-confirmed SARS-CoV-2 infection or an uninfected control (not recorded which). The donor label of this sample is uncertain. In nucleotides, the CDR3 is TGCGCCAGCAGCTTGGAGGGGGCGCGGAGTCAGCCCCAGCATTTT. Its translation: CASSLEGARSQPQHF.